This T cell receptor beta chain was identified during a study of PD-1 blockade in classical Hodgkin lymphoma. Study-level results: TCR diversity in CD4+, not CD8+, cells rose significantly by C4D1. Whoever responded completely had baseline diversity much like that seen in newly diagnosed patients.

This table comes from immunoSEQ multiplex PCR, and its TCRdb copy is limited to in-frame clones, with some not included. Here the sample spans some 58,000 clones, about 92% being singletons. The CDR3 extends over 15 amino acids. Between the trimmed V and J ends, which lost 4 bases and 0 bases, there was a span of 14 bases. Germline assignment: CDR1 SGHRS and CDR2 YFSETQ. Time point given: cycle 4 day 1 (C4D1), after more than five weeks of nivolumab. With no exception, relapse followed autologous stem cell transplantation in all patients, and brentuximab vedotin exposure varied. Turning to this clone: The antigen is undetermined.

The receptor's source is a human donor with classical Hodgkin lymphoma. The chain recombines TRBV5-1 with TRBJ2-7; D not resolved. Sequenced here: peripheral blood mononuclear cells (PBMCs), sampled before the fourth cycle of nivolumab. DNA of the CDR3: TGCGCCAGCAGCCCTGACCCGCAATTCTCCTACGAGCAGTACTTC. Protein product: CASSPDPQFSYEQYF. The full variable domain, rest sourced from reference TRBV5-1 and TRBJ2-7, is KAGVTQTPRYLIKTRGQQVTLSCSPISGHRSVSWYQQTPGQGLQFLFEYFSETQRNKGNFPGRFSGRQFSNSRSEMNVSTLELGDSALYLCASSPDPQFSYEQYFGPGTRLTVT.